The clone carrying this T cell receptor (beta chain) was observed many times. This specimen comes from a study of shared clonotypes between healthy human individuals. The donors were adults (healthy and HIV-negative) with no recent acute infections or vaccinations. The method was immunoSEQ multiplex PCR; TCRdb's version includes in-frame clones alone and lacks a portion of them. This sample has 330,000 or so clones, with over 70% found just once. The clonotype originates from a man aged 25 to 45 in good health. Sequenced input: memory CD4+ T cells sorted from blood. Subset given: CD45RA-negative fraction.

CDR3 sequence: CASSAQGREKLFF. The CDR3 DNA sequence: TGTGCCAGCAGTGCACAGGGAAGAGAAAAACTGTTTTTT. J is TRBJ1-4 and V is TRBV25-1, with a possible D match to TRBD1 (6 bases). The germline V gene has CDR1 MGHDK and CDR2 SYGVNS. The CDR3 is made up of 13 amino acids. Trimming stripped 4 bases from V and 8 bases from J, with 11 bases between.